This entry lists 31 T cell receptor beta chains sequenced from one sample in a study of blood T cell repertoires in COVID-19. Clones were sequenced by immunoSEQ multiplex PCR, and TCRdb holds only the in-frame ones, with some missing. The sample has 200,000 to 250,000 clones, more than 75% seen once. The sequenced sample consisted of peripheral blood. All receptors derive from a man aged 50 or older with acute or convalescent COVID-19.

This clone came up a few times. This chain uses TRBV2 with TRBJ2-7; D perhaps matches TRBD2 (5 bases). The length of the CDR3 is 15 residues. The V end was cut by 8 bases, the J end by 7 bases, with 24 bases between. From germline, CDR1 is SNHLY and CDR2 FYNNEI. CDR3 in amino acids: CASGPLGRRGEEQYF. CDR3 in DNA: TGTGCCAGCGGGCCGTTAGGGCGTCGGGGAGAAGAGCAGTACTTC.

This rearrangement joins TRBV29-1 to TRBJ1-1; 7 bases agree with TRBD1. The germline V gene encodes CDR1 SQVTM and CDR2 ANQGSEA. This CDR3 has 13 amino acids. Trimming took 4 bases from V and 2 from J; bases not matched to a gene: 4. CDR3 bases: TGCAGCGTTGGTGACAGGGTTAACACTGAAGCTTTCTTT. Its translation is CSVGDRVNTEAFF.

The V gene is TRBV19, the J gene TRBJ1-2; TRBD1 aligns across 9 bases. Germline CDR1 LNHDA, CDR2 SQIVND (reference sequence). J gave up 6 bases and V 5 bases, and 7 bases lay outside the gene matches. CDR3 length equals 14 residues. Here the CDR3 DNA reads TGTGCCAGTAGTTACAACCGGGACAGGGATGGCTACACCTTC. Translated, it gives CASSYNRDRDGYTF.

The chain combines TRBV6-5 with TRBJ2-1; D perhaps matches TRBD1 (6 bases). The germline V gene encodes CDR1 MNHEY and CDR2 SVGAGI. The CDR3 has 13 amino acids. V dropped 11 bases and J dropped 9 bases, with 20 bases sitting between them. The CDR3 DNA is TGTGCCCTACAGGGAGTCTCGTTGAGTGAGCAGTTCTTC. Its protein product is CALQGVSLSEQFF.

CDR3 DNA: TGTGCCACCAGCAGTTATCGGGCGGGGGGCCGAGCCAAAAACATTCAGTACTTC. It translates to CATSSYRAGGRAKNIQYF. V is TRBV15 and J is TRBJ2-4, with TRBD2 matching 8 bases. This CDR3 has 18 residues. CDR1 LNHNV and CDR2 YYDKDF come from the germline V gene (reference sequence). V lost 3 bases, J lost 0 bases, and 10 bases stayed unmatched.

The chain uses TRBV9 and TRBJ2-2, with 9 nucleotides matching TRBD1. The CDR3 length is 16 residues. V shed 0 bases, J shed 3 bases, and the junction held 3 bases outside the gene matches. Germline V gene data show CDR1 as SGDLS and CDR2 as YYNGEE. For the CDR3, the DNA is TGTGCCAGCAGCGTAGCGGGACAGGGCTACACCGGGGAGCTGTTTTTT. Protein product: CASSVAGQGYTGELFF.

The gene calls are TRBV27 and TRBJ1-2, with 7 bases fitting TRBD1. J was trimmed by 1 base and V by 6 bases; bases with no gene match: 11. Per the germline V gene, CDR1 is MNHEY and CDR2 is SMNVEV (reference sequence). The CDR3 is made up of 16 amino acids. CDR3 bases: TGTGCCAGCAGATCCGCGTTAGGGGGCGGTAACTATGGCTACACCTTC. Residues: CASRSALGGGNYGYTF.

The J gene is TRBJ1-1, the V gene TRBV18; 8 bases line up with TRBD1. The V segment lost 3 bases and the J segment 11 bases; nucleotides outside the gene matches: 11. Per germline, CDR1 KGHSH and CDR2 LQKENI. The CDR3 is made up of 14 amino acids. The CDR3 loop is CASSPRQGIGEAFF. The CDR3 bases are TGTGCCAGCTCACCCAGACAGGGGATCGGAGAGGCTTTCTTT.

The V gene is TRBV19, the J gene TRBJ2-1, with 10 bases aligning to TRBD2. This CDR3 contains 15 residues. CDR1 and CDR2 (germline): LNHDA, SQIVND (reference sequence). With 5 bases clipped from V and 8 bases from J, the junction kept 9 bases outside the gene matches. The CDR3: CASSVPSGGRDEQFF. The CDR3 DNA is TGTGCCAGTAGTGTCCCTAGCGGGGGCCGGGATGAGCAGTTCTTC.

This chain joins TRBV6-6 and TRBJ2-3; no clear D gene. Germline lookup yields CDR1 MNHNY and CDR2 SVGAGI (reference sequence). Trimming left V 5 bases short and J 8 bases short, with 8 bases between. This CDR3 region has 11 residues. CDR3 in amino acids: CASSPSRTQYF. CDR3 coding DNA: TGTGCCAGCAGTCCGTCCCGTACGCAGTATTTT.

CDR3 sequence reads: CASSEFTFYSNQPQHF. CDR3 coding DNA: TGTGCCAGCAGTGAATTTACTTTCTATAGCAATCAGCCCCAGCATTTT. The V call is TRBV6-1, the J call TRBJ1-5; D is ambiguous. CDR3 length equals 16 residues. Germline CDR1 and CDR2: MNHNS and SASEGT. V was shortened by 2 bases and J by 0 bases, with 11 bases between the two germline ends.

The V and J genes are TRBV6-5 and TRBJ1-2; no clear D. V lost 6 bases, J lost 4 bases, and 9 bases lay in between. Germline-derived CDR1 and CDR2 are MNHEY and SVGAGI. CDR3 length: 12 amino acids. The CDR3 sequence: CASRERGYGYTF. For the CDR3, the DNA is TGTGCCAGCAGAGAGCGAGGCTATGGCTACACCTTC.

This clone has only a few counts. This chain joins TRBV25-1 and TRBJ1-2; D is possibly TRBD1 (5 bases). Germline lookup yields CDR1 MGHDK and CDR2 SYGVNS. V lost 6 bases and J lost 2, with 16 bases in between. This CDR3 is built from 15 residues. CDR3 coding DNA: TGTGCCAGCAGCCTCGGGACGGCGGGGAACTATGGCTACACCTTC. Translating it yields CASSLGTAGNYGYTF.

The chain couples TRBV7-2 to TRBJ1-2; D not resolved. V was clipped by 5 bases and J by 3 bases, with 7 bases between them. Germline V gene sequence: CDR1 SGHTA, CDR2 FQGNSA. This CDR3 spans 12 amino acids. As DNA, the CDR3 is TGTGCCAGCAGCATCCAGGACTATGGCTACACCTTC. This sequence encodes CASSIQDYGYTF.

The CDR3: CASSQRPYEQYF. For the CDR3, the DNA is TGTGCCAGCAGCCAGCGGCCCTACGAGCAGTACTTC. This chain joins TRBV12-3 or TRBV12-4 and TRBJ2-7; D perhaps matches TRBD2 (5 bases). The CDR3 totals 12 residues. Trimming left V 6 bases short and J 2 bases short, with 8 bases between.

This clone was recorded a few times. CDR3 in DNA: TGTGCCAGCAGCTTATCTCACACCCAGAACACTGAAGCTTTCTTT. It translates to CASSLSHTQNTEAFF. The chain couples TRBV7-8 to TRBJ1-1; no clear D. Germline CDR1 reads SGHVS; CDR2 reads FQNEAQ. Trimming took off 2 bases at V and 1 base at J, with 11 bases between the two ends. The CDR3 is made up of 15 amino acids.

This chain uses TRBV6-5 with TRBJ1-3, with D perhaps matching TRBD1 (5 bases). Germline loops: CDR1 MNHEY, CDR2 SVGAGI. The CDR3 has 16 residues. Trimming left V 2 bases short and J 4 bases short, with 15 bases between. The CDR3 nucleotides read TGTGCCAGCAGTTACGACGCCGGAGGGGCCGGAAACACCATATATTTT. It yields the protein CASSYDAGGAGNTIYF.

For the CDR3, the DNA is TGTGCCAGCAGATTAGTGCGTGGGCCCCAGCATTTT. This sequence encodes CASRLVRGPQHF. V is TRBV2 and J is TRBJ1-5; no firm D call. Trimming removed 6 bases from V and 9 bases from J, with 12 bases in between. The CDR3 extends over 12 amino acids. Germline CDR1 reads SNHLY; CDR2 reads FYNNEI.

The V gene is TRBV19, the J gene TRBJ2-5; no reliable D call. The CDR3 totals 12 residues. Germline V gene sequence: CDR1 LNHDA, CDR2 SQIVND (reference sequence). V was pared by 8 bases and J by 1 base, with 8 bases between. CDR3 nucleotides: TGTGCCAGTGCGAGTTCCCAAGAGACCCAGTACTTC. Translated: CASASSQETQYF.

The chain has TRBV6-1 and TRBJ1-2; perhaps TRBD1 as D (6 bases). Trimming cost V 2 bases and J 6 bases, with 10 bases left between them. The length of the CDR3 is 13 residues. The germline CDR1 and CDR2 sequences are MNHNS and SASEGT. The CDR3 DNA is TGTGCCAGCAGTGAACGGGCAGGGGATGGCTACACCTTC. Protein: CASSERAGDGYTF.

This clone showed up just a few times. This sequence joins TRBV15 and TRBJ2-2, with no clear D. This CDR3 has 16 residues. Germline CDR1 is LNHNV and CDR2 is YYDKDF (reference sequence). Trimming pared 1 base from V and 4 bases from J, leaving 13 bases between. CDR3: CATSRVGRRSTGELFF. The DNA of the CDR3 is TGTGCCACCAGCAGAGTGGGCAGGCGATCCACCGGGGAGCTGTTTTTT.

The chain carries TRBV6-5 and TRBJ1-1; 8 nucleotides align to TRBD1. Germline V CDR1 and CDR2: MNHEY, SVGAGI. Trimming removed 5 bases from V and 4 bases from J; junction bases left unmatched: 9. This CDR3 region has 15 residues. CDR3 region: CASSRFGQGLTEAFF. Here the CDR3 DNA reads TGTGCCAGCAGTCGGTTTGGACAGGGACTCACTGAAGCTTTCTTT.

This chain uses TRBV28 with TRBJ2-3, with unresolved D. The CDR3 has 14 residues. V lost 1 base and J 0 bases, leaving 5 bases between the germline ends. The germline V gene encodes CDR1 MDHEN and CDR2 SYDVKM. In nucleotides, the CDR3 is TGTGCCAGCAGTTTATCCGGGAGCACAGATACGCAGTATTTT. It is translated as CASSLSGSTDTQYF.

This clone was seen ten or more times. The chain couples TRBV7-9 to TRBJ1-1; D may be TRBD1 (6 bases). V was clipped by 2 bases and J by 2 bases, with 21 bases between them. The germline V gene encodes CDR1 SEHNR and CDR2 FQNEAQ (reference sequence). The CDR3 is 18 amino acids. CDR3 in DNA: TGTGCCAGCAGCTTAAGGCCTACCGAAAGGGGGAGCAACACTGAAGCTTTCTTT. Protein: CASSLRPTERGSNTEAFF.

The V gene is TRBV5-4, the J gene TRBJ2-5; 7 bases are shared with TRBD1. Germline V CDR1 and CDR2: SGHNT, YYREEE (reference sequence). The CDR3 is made up of 14 amino acids. V shed 8 bases, J shed 5 bases, and the junction held 12 bases outside the gene matches. In DNA form, the CDR3 reads TGTGCCAGTGGGTCAAAAGGGGGCCGGGAGACCCAGTACTTC. Amino acid sequence: CASGSKGGRETQYF.

The genes are TRBV6-5 and TRBJ2-3; TRBD1 aligns across 8 bases. This CDR3 spans 14 amino acids. Germline V CDR1 and CDR2: MNHEY, SVGAGI. With 7 bases clipped from V and 6 bases from J, the junction kept 9 bases outside the gene matches. CDR3 bases: TGTGCCAGCATCGTGCAGGGGGCGTTGGATACGCAGTATTTT. This translates into CASIVQGALDTQYF.

J is TRBJ1-1 and V is TRBV7-9; 10 bases align to TRBD1. This CDR3 has 14 amino acids. Germline CDR1 and CDR2: SEHNR and FQNEAQ (reference sequence). V lost 1 base to trimming and J lost 10 bases; unmatched junction nucleotides: 6. CDR3 DNA sequence: TGTGCCAGCAGCTTAGGTGACAGGGGGCCAGGAGCTTTCTTT. It is translated as CASSLGDRGPGAFF.

Details on this clone: Other nucleotide sequences from this sample produce the same CDR3. The rearrangement uses TRBV7-3 and TRBJ2-1; 7 bases map to TRBD2. The V gene end was trimmed by 2 bases and the J gene end by 0 bases; junction bases not matched to a gene: 1. CDR3 length: 15 residues. Germline loops: CDR1 SGHTA, CDR2 FQGTGA. Here the CDR3 reads CASSLVAGSYNEQFF. The CDR3 DNA follows: TGTGCCAGCAGCTTAGTAGCGGGCTCCTACAATGAGCAGTTCTTC. Full variable domain (remainder filled in from reference TRBV7-3 and TRBJ2-1): GAGVSQTPSNKVTEKGKYVELRCDPISGHTALYWYRQSLGQGPEFLIYFQGTGAADDSGLPNDRFFAVRPEGSVSTLKIQRTERGDSAVYLCASSLVAGSYNEQFFGPGTRLTVL.

The chain couples TRBV4-1 to TRBJ1-6, with D perhaps matching TRBD1 (5 bases). CDR3 size: 16 residues. Germline V gene sequence: CDR1 MGHRA, CDR2 YSYEKL. Deletions cut 0 bases from V and 6 bases from J, with 12 bases between. As DNA, the CDR3 is TGCGCCAGCAGCCAAGAGGGGGGGATCTCTAATTCACCCCTCCACTTT. Its translation is CASSQEGGISNSPLHF.

A few counts support this clone. V usage is TRBV27 and J usage is TRBJ1-5; possibly TRBD1 for D (5 bases). V dropped 0 bases and J dropped 6 bases, with 9 bases sitting between them. The CDR3 is made up of 14 amino acids. Germline V gives CDR1 MNHEY, CDR2 SMNVEV (reference sequence). The CDR3 nucleotides read TGTGCCAGCAGTTTATCAAGGGGAAGTCAGCCCCAGCATTTT. This codes for CASSLSRGSQPQHF.

V and J are TRBV12-3 or TRBV12-4 and TRBJ1-3, with no clear D. Trimming cost V 6 bases and J 7 bases, with 7 bases left between them. This CDR3 comprises 11 residues. The CDR3, as DNA: TGTGCCAGCAGCCCGAGGAACACCATATATTTT. Its protein product is CASSPRNTIYF.